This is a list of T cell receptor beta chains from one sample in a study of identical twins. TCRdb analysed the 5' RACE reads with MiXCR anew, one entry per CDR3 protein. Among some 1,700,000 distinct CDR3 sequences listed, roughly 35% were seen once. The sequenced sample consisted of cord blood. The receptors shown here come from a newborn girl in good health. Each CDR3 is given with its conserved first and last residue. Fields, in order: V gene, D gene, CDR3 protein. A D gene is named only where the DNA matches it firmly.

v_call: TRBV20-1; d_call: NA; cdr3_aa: CSARDPLGSGASYNEQFF
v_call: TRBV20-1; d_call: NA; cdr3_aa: CSAVGILGYTF
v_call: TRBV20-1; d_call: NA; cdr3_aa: CSARGRTANYGYTF
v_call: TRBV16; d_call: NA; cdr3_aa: CASSQYGSNTEAFF
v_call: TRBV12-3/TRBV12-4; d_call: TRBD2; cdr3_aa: CASSPTLRVLAGSSRDTQYF
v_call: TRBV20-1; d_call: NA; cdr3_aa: CSARVDSNTYEQYF
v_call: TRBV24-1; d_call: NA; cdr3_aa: CATSDFETTDTQYF
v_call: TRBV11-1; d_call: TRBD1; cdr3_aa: CASSRDRQGDLYERYF
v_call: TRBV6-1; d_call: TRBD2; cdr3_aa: CASSPRTSLQETQYF
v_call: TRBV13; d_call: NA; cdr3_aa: CASSIINYRDSHTDTQYF
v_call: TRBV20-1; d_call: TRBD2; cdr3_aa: CSAKPGLAEYNEQFF
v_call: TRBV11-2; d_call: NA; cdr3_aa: CASSLESPSANTQYF
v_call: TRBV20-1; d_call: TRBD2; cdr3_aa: CSANPAGARYNEQFF
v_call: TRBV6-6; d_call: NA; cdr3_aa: CASSLHKWGYTF
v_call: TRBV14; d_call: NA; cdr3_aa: CASSRPGRTNEKLFF
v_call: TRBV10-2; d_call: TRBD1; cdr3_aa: CASSSFGQASNSPLHF
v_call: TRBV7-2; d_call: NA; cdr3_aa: CASSLRWRGENTQYF
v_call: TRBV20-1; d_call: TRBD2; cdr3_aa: CSAPLAGAPGNEQFF
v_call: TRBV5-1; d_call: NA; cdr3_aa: CTSSLGTDTQYF
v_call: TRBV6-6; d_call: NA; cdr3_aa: CASSYRPLLTDTQYF
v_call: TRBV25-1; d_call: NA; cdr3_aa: CASSESRATGEYGYTF
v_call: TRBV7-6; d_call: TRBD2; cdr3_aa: CASSVVAGATYEQYF
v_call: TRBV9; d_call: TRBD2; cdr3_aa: CASSVLAGGPNTGELFF
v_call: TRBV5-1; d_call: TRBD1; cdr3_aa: CASSLTGDPNQPQHF
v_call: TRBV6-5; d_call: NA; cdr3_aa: CASSYSTWYNEQYF
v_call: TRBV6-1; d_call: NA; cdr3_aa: CASSSPGRPLYNEQFF
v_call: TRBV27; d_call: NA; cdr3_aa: CASSFDTYNEQYF
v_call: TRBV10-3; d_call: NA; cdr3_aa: CATGETGVRSGNTIYF
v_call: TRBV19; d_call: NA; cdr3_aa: CASSRDARRTNYGYTF
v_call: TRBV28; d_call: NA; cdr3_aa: CASSFRARGWPGELFF
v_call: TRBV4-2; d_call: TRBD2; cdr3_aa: CASSQEGGLASYEQYF
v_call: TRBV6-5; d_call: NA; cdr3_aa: CASTASPTPTRETQYF
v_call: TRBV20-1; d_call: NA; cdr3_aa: CSARLDNEQFF
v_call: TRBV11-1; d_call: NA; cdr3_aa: CASTKLRVSGPSTDTQYF
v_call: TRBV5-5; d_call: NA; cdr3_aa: CASSFATTNEKLFF
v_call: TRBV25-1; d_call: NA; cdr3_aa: CASSESAGGRTDTQYF
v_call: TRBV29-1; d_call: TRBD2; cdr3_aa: CSVVKSGSSTDTQYF
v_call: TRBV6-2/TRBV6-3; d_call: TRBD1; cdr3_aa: CASSYSRQGPYTYEQYF
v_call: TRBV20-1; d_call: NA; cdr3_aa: CSARDPLTHNEQFF
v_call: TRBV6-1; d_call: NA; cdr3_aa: CASSEGLLVWAKNIQYF
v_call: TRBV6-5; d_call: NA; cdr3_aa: CASKSVAKNIQYF
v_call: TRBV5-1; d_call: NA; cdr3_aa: CASSPLVVDTGELFF
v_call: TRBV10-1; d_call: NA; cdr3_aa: CASSPRAGARTYEQYF
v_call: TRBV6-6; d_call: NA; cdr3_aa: CASSYWGSEETQYF
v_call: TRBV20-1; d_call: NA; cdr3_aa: CSARLSNQPQHF
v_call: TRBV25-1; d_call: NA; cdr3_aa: CASSRHASYNEQFF
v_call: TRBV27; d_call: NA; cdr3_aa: CASSWSGELFF
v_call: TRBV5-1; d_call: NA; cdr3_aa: CASSFRDQGDEQFF